A selection of T cell receptor beta chains follows, all from one sample in a study of cytomegalovirus exposure and HLA in healthy donors. Assay used: immunoSEQ multiplex PCR; TCRdb lists only in-frame clones, some missing. The data contain some 170,000 clones, roughly three quarters of them singletons. Sequences were obtained from PBMCs. All receptors derive from a male donor in good health and CMV-seronegative. Both conserved end residues are part of each CDR3. The order of the fields is V gene, J gene, clone size, D gene, CDR3 protein, CDR3 DNA. D genes are given only for firm matches. Some rows have no size entry. The others give once, few or many, or a class for an expanded clone.

v_gene: TRBV6-5
j_gene: TRBJ2-3
abundance: -
d_gene: TRBD2
CDR3aa: CASRGRGRVTDTQYF
CDR3nt: TGTGCCAGCCGCGGTCGCGGGAGGGTCACAGATACGCAGTATTTT

v_gene: TRBV6-5
j_gene: TRBJ1-2
abundance: -
d_gene: -
CDR3aa: CASSPGGRVRGYTF
CDR3nt: TGTGCCAGCAGTCCCGGAGGGAGGGTACGAGGCTACACCTTC

v_gene: TRBV7-8
j_gene: TRBJ2-1
abundance: few
d_gene: -
CDR3aa: CASISGISSSYNEQFF
CDR3nt: TGTGCCAGCATCTCCGGGATTTCCAGCTCCTACAATGAGCAGTTCTTC

v_gene: TRBV13
j_gene: TRBJ2-3
abundance: -
d_gene: TRBD2
CDR3aa: CASSPRLAATDTQYF
CDR3nt: TGTGCCAGCAGCCCGCGACTAGCGGCCACAGATACGCAGTATTTT

v_gene: TRBV28
j_gene: TRBJ2-1
abundance: few
d_gene: TRBD2
CDR3aa: CASSPVAGGRNEQFF
CDR3nt: TGTGCCAGCAGCCCTGTAGCGGGAGGGCGCAATGAGCAGTTCTTC

v_gene: TRBV4-1
j_gene: TRBJ2-7
abundance: -
d_gene: TRBD2
CDR3aa: CASSQGSSGRYEQYF
CDR3nt: TGCGCCAGCAGCCAAGGAAGCAGCGGGAGATACGAGCAGTACTTC

v_gene: TRBV11-2
j_gene: TRBJ2-3
abundance: -
d_gene: -
CDR3aa: CASSLSPPYTDTQYF
CDR3nt: TGTGCCAGCAGCTTATCTCCCCCTTACACAGATACGCAGTATTTT

v_gene: TRBV7-3
j_gene: TRBJ1-5
abundance: -
d_gene: -
CDR3aa: CASSLTGSTGRPQHF
CDR3nt: TGTGCCAGCAGCTTGACAGGAAGCACTGGTCGGCCCCAGCATTTT

v_gene: TRBV7-8
j_gene: TRBJ1-6
abundance: -
d_gene: TRBD1
CDR3aa: CASSKDRGQSPLHF
CDR3nt: TGTGCCAGCAGCAAGGACAGGGGGCAATCACCCCTCCACTTT

v_gene: TRBV19
j_gene: TRBJ1-2
abundance: -
d_gene: TRBD1
CDR3aa: CARTCGTGDYGYTF
CDR3nt: TGTGCCAGAACTTGTGGGACAGGGGACTATGGCTACACCTTC

v_gene: TRBV12-5
j_gene: TRBJ1-5
abundance: -
d_gene: -
CDR3aa: CASGLVPTLTAILNQPQHF
CDR3nt: TGTGCTAGTGGTTTGGTCCCGACTTTGACAGCGATCCTCAATCAGCCCCAGCATTTT

v_gene: TRBV7-9
j_gene: TRBJ1-5
abundance: -
d_gene: -
CDR3aa: CASSSWIAEESQPQHF
CDR3nt: TGTGCCAGCAGCTCGTGGATCGCAGAGGAAAGCCAGCCCCAGCATTTT

v_gene: TRBV29-1
j_gene: TRBJ2-1
abundance: -
d_gene: TRBD2
CDR3aa: CSVGVAGLANEQFF
CDR3nt: TGCAGCGTTGGGGTAGCGGGACTAGCAAATGAGCAGTTCTTC

v_gene: TRBV9
j_gene: TRBJ2-1
abundance: -
d_gene: -
CDR3aa: CASSAGSSYNEQFF
CDR3nt: TGTGCCAGCAGCGCGGGTAGCTCCTACAATGAGCAGTTCTTC

v_gene: TRBV2
j_gene: TRBJ1-2
abundance: few
d_gene: -
CDR3aa: CASSETSLGGYTF
CDR3nt: TGTGCCAGCAGTGAAACTTCTCTCGGGGGCTACACCTTC

v_gene: TRBV27
j_gene: TRBJ2-6
abundance: few
d_gene: -
CDR3aa: CASSPYWGANVLTF
CDR3nt: TGTGCCAGCAGTCCCTATTGGGGGGCCAACGTCCTGACTTTC

v_gene: TRBV9
j_gene: TRBJ2-1
abundance: -
d_gene: TRBD1
CDR3aa: CASSPWGQGYNEQFF
CDR3nt: TGTGCCAGCAGCCCCTGGGGACAGGGGTACAATGAGCAGTTCTTC

v_gene: TRBV25-1
j_gene: TRBJ2-7
abundance: -
d_gene: TRBD2
CDR3aa: CASRAGESYEQYF
CDR3nt: TGTGCCAGCAGAGCGGGAGAGTCTTACGAGCAGTACTTC

v_gene: TRBV4-3
j_gene: TRBJ2-1
abundance: -
d_gene: TRBD1
CDR3aa: CASSQGDRGNNEQFF
CDR3nt: TGCGCCAGCAGCCAGGGGGACAGGGGTAACAATGAGCAGTTCTTC

v_gene: TRBV6-1
j_gene: TRBJ1-2
abundance: -
d_gene: TRBD1
CDR3aa: CASSVVTGGEVYGYTF
CDR3nt: TGTGCCAGCAGTGTGGTCACAGGGGGCGAGGTCTATGGCTACACCTTC

v_gene: TRBV6-5
j_gene: TRBJ1-1
abundance: -
d_gene: -
CDR3aa: CASSSLVEEAFF
CDR3nt: TGTGCCAGCAGTTCTCTCGTGGAGGAAGCTTTCTTT

v_gene: TRBV28
j_gene: TRBJ2-3
abundance: -
d_gene: -
CDR3aa: CASSIEASSTDTQYF
CDR3nt: TGTGCCAGCAGTATCGAAGCGTCTAGCACAGATACGCAGTATTTT

v_gene: TRBV6-5
j_gene: TRBJ2-7
abundance: once
d_gene: -
CDR3aa: CASSYRRQDYEQYF
CDR3nt: TGTGCCAGCAGTTACCGGAGACAGGACTACGAGCAGTACTTC

v_gene: TRBV7-2
j_gene: TRBJ2-3
abundance: -
d_gene: TRBD1
CDR3aa: CASSLATGAHLTQYF
CDR3nt: TGTGCCAGCAGCTTAGCTACAGGGGCGCATCTTACGCAGTATTTT

v_gene: TRBV6-1
j_gene: TRBJ2-1
abundance: -
d_gene: TRBD2
CDR3aa: CASSELAGGYNEQFF
CDR3nt: TGTGCCAGCAGCGAATTAGCGGGGGGTTACAATGAGCAGTTCTTC

v_gene: TRBV12-5
j_gene: TRBJ2-2
abundance: many
d_gene: TRBD1
CDR3aa: CASQPPPGQAVGELFF
CDR3nt: TGTGCTAGTCAGCCCCCACCCGGACAGGCCGTGGGGGAGCTGTTTTTT

v_gene: TRBV30
j_gene: TRBJ1-5
abundance: -
d_gene: TRBD1
CDR3aa: CAWSSSTGSQPQHF
CDR3nt: TGTGCCTGGAGTTCTTCGACAGGGAGTCAGCCCCAGCATTTT

v_gene: TRBV30
j_gene: TRBJ2-1
abundance: -
d_gene: TRBD2
CDR3aa: CAWSVKSGRAYNEQFF
CDR3nt: TGTGCCTGGAGTGTAAAGAGCGGGAGGGCTTACAATGAGCAGTTCTTC

v_gene: TRBV15
j_gene: TRBJ1-5
abundance: -
d_gene: -
CDR3aa: CATSRPGEGGNQPQHF
CDR3nt: TGTGCCACCAGCCGGCCGGGTGAGGGTGGGAATCAGCCCCAGCATTTT

v_gene: TRBV6-1
j_gene: TRBJ2-3
abundance: -
d_gene: -
CDR3aa: CASLMDTQYF
CDR3nt: TGTGCCAGCCTTATGGATACGCAGTATTTT

v_gene: TRBV2
j_gene: TRBJ2-3
abundance: -
d_gene: -
CDR3aa: CASKAQLILTDTQYF
CDR3nt: TGTGCCAGCAAGGCACAGCTCATCCTCACAGATACGCAGTATTTT

v_gene: TRBV6-1
j_gene: TRBJ1-2
abundance: -
d_gene: -
CDR3aa: CASNSGASPHGYTF
CDR3nt: TGTGCCAGCAATTCGGGAGCCAGCCCCCATGGCTACACCTTC

v_gene: TRBV5-4
j_gene: TRBJ1-1
abundance: -
d_gene: -
CDR3aa: CASSPTPSTEAFF
CDR3nt: TGTGCCAGCAGCCCTACCCCTAGCACTGAAGCTTTCTTT

v_gene: TRBV5-1
j_gene: TRBJ2-1
abundance: -
d_gene: TRBD1
CDR3aa: CASSERQGVHNEQFF
CDR3nt: TGCGCCAGCAGCGAAAGACAGGGGGTCCACAATGAGCAGTTCTTC

v_gene: TRBV25-1
j_gene: TRBJ2-2
abundance: -
d_gene: -
CDR3aa: CASTNPLDTGELFF
CDR3nt: TGTGCCAGCACTAACCCCCTTGACACCGGGGAGCTGTTTTTT

v_gene: TRBV28
j_gene: TRBJ2-2
abundance: -
d_gene: TRBD2
CDR3aa: CASSSRSAGGTGELFF
CDR3nt: TGTGCCAGCAGTTCGAGGTCCGCGGGAGGGACCGGGGAGCTGTTTTTT

v_gene: TRBV30
j_gene: TRBJ2-7
abundance: -
d_gene: -
CDR3aa: CAWSWGAGAGLGEQYF
CDR3nt: TGTGCCTGGAGTTGGGGGGCGGGAGCCGGGCTCGGCGAGCAGTACTTC

v_gene: TRBV6-5
j_gene: TRBJ2-5
abundance: -
d_gene: TRBD1
CDR3aa: CASSGAGTAQETQYF
CDR3nt: TGTGCCAGCAGCGGGGCCGGGACAGCCCAAGAGACCCAGTACTTC

v_gene: TRBV6-6
j_gene: TRBJ2-7
abundance: -
d_gene: TRBD2
CDR3aa: CASSYSGTRYEQYF
CDR3nt: TGTGCCAGCAGTTATTCCGGGACTAGGTACGAGCAGTACTTC

v_gene: TRBV28
j_gene: TRBJ1-5
abundance: -
d_gene: -
CDR3aa: CASSSDSANQPQHF
CDR3nt: TGTGCCAGCAGTTCAGACAGTGCGAATCAGCCCCAGCATTTT

v_gene: TRBV6-5
j_gene: TRBJ2-7
abundance: -
d_gene: -
CDR3aa: CASSYSTDSYEQYF
CDR3nt: TGTGCCAGCAGTTACTCCACTGACTCCTACGAGCAGTACTTC

v_gene: TRBV28
j_gene: TRBJ2-7
abundance: -
d_gene: TRBD1
CDR3aa: CASRNAQGAAEQYF
CDR3nt: TGTGCCAGCAGGAATGCACAGGGGGCGGCCGAGCAGTACTTC

v_gene: TRBV6-6
j_gene: TRBJ1-6
abundance: -
d_gene: -
CDR3aa: CASRGLNNSPLHF
CDR3nt: TGTGCCAGCCGGGGGTTAAATAATTCACCCCTCCACTTT

v_gene: TRBV29-1
j_gene: TRBJ2-7
abundance: once
d_gene: -
CDR3aa: CSVRAGPVSYEQYF
CDR3nt: TGCAGCGTTCGGGCGGGGCCCGTATCCTACGAGCAGTACTTC

v_gene: TRBV7-9
j_gene: TRBJ2-6
abundance: -
d_gene: -
CDR3aa: CASSLIGGRGAGANVLTF
CDR3nt: TGTGCCAGCAGCTTAATAGGAGGACGAGGCGCTGGGGCCAACGTCCTGACTTTC

v_gene: TRBV27
j_gene: TRBJ1-1
abundance: few
d_gene: TRBD1
CDR3aa: CASSLTGADTEAFF
CDR3nt: TGTGCCAGCAGTTTGACAGGGGCTGACACTGAAGCTTTCTTT

v_gene: TRBV19
j_gene: TRBJ2-1
abundance: -
d_gene: TRBD2
CDR3aa: CASSLGLAGGDEQFF
CDR3nt: TGTGCCAGTAGTTTGGGACTAGCGGGAGGAGATGAGCAGTTCTTC

v_gene: TRBV30
j_gene: TRBJ1-5
abundance: -
d_gene: -
CDR3aa: CAWSAGGGNQPQHF
CDR3nt: TGTGCCTGGAGTGCCGGGGGTGGCAATCAGCCCCAGCATTTT

v_gene: TRBV29-1
j_gene: TRBJ1-5
abundance: few
d_gene: TRBD1
CDR3aa: CSVGGTGRYSNQPQHF
CDR3nt: TGCAGCGTTGGGGGGACAGGGCGGTATAGCAATCAGCCCCAGCATTTT

v_gene: TRBV6-6
j_gene: TRBJ2-7
abundance: -
d_gene: TRBD2
CDR3aa: CASSLLAGGDEQYF
CDR3nt: TGTGCCAGCAGTTTACTAGCGGGAGGGGACGAGCAGTACTTC

v_gene: TRBV4-2
j_gene: TRBJ1-4
abundance: -
d_gene: -
CDR3aa: CASSQDLAREDEKLFF
CDR3nt: TGTGCCAGCAGCCAAGATTTAGCCAGGGAGGATGAAAAACTGTTTTTT

v_gene: TRBV2
j_gene: TRBJ1-6
abundance: -
d_gene: -
CDR3aa: CAGIDLSSYNSPLHF
CDR3nt: TGTGCCGGTATAGACTTGAGCTCCTATAATTCACCCCTCCACTTT

v_gene: TRBV30
j_gene: TRBJ2-2
abundance: -
d_gene: -
CDR3aa: CAWSDSLTGELFF
CDR3nt: TGTGCCTGGTCGGACAGCCTCACCGGGGAGCTGTTTTTT

v_gene: TRBV5-6
j_gene: TRBJ1-5
abundance: -
d_gene: -
CDR3aa: CASSWGSGGLNQPQHF
CDR3nt: TGTGCCAGCAGCTGGGGGTCGGGGGGCCTCAATCAGCCCCAGCATTTT

v_gene: TRBV30
j_gene: TRBJ2-3
abundance: -
d_gene: TRBD2
CDR3aa: CAWSVREGDTQYF
CDR3nt: TGTGCCTGGAGTGTACGGGAGGGGGATACGCAGTATTTT

v_gene: TRBV6-1
j_gene: TRBJ2-7
abundance: few
d_gene: -
CDR3aa: CASRQDYYEQYF
CDR3nt: TGTGCCAGCAGGCAGGATTACTACGAGCAGTACTTC

v_gene: TRBV29-1
j_gene: TRBJ1-5
abundance: -
d_gene: -
CDR3aa: CSVPGGSNQPQHF
CDR3nt: TGCAGCGTTCCGGGGGGGAGCAATCAGCCCCAGCATTTT

v_gene: TRBV21-1
j_gene: TRBJ1-3
abundance: -
d_gene: -
CDR3aa: CASRTGGAGNTIYF
CDR3nt: TGTGCCAGCAGAACAGGGGGCGCCGGAAACACCATATATTTT

v_gene: TRBV10-1
j_gene: TRBJ1-1
abundance: -
d_gene: TRBD1
CDR3aa: CASSWAGGQGAFGENTEAFF
CDR3nt: TGCGCCAGCAGCTGGGCCGGGGGACAGGGGGCTTTTGGAGAGAACACTGAAGCTTTCTTT